The rows below give T cell receptor beta chains drawn from one sample of a study of read filtering for tumor transcriptome and immune sequencing. TCRdb re-called the reads with MiXCR, one entry per CDR3 protein. This sample has about 40,000 distinct CDR3 sequences, with roughly 13% found just once. The sequencing input was a population of CD138-negative cells sorted from bone marrow. The receptor set was obtained from a donor at least 40 years old with multiple myeloma. CDR3s include the opening cysteine and the closing phenylalanine or tryptophan. Each record gives: J gene, V gene, clone size, D gene, CDR3 protein, CDR3 DNA. D genes are given only for firm matches. The size field is filled for only some rows; it gives once, few, many or a size class.

TRBJ2-1 TRBV5-1 many NA CASSLTRQYSYNEQFF TGCGCCAGCAGCTTAACGAGACAGTACTCTTACAATGAGCAGTTCTTC
TRBJ2-5 TRBV29-1 many TRBD1 CSVPTGTGRTQYF TGCAGCGTTCCAACCGGGACAGGGAGGACCCAGTACTTC
TRBJ1-2 TRBV19 many NA CATHVLTAGYTF TGTGCCACCCACGTCTTGACGGCTGGCTACACCTTC
TRBJ2-3 TRBV2 few TRBD2 CASPASGNYTDTQYF TGTGCCTCCCCGGCTAGCGGCAATTACACAGATACGCAGTATTTT
TRBJ2-7 TRBV11-2 many NA CASSSFPSGVKDYEQYF TGTGCCAGCAGCTCCTTCCCCTCAGGGGTTAAGGACTACGAGCAGTACTTC
TRBJ1-4 TRBV7-2 many NA CASSLVGGVAEKLFF TGTGCCAGCAGCTTGGTTGGGGGGGTAGCTGAAAAACTGTTTTTT
TRBJ2-1 TRBV7-2 NA NA CASSSLVFSYNEQFF TGTGCCAGCAGCTCCCTAGTGTTTTCCTACAATGAGCAGTTCTTC
TRBJ2-7 TRBV5-1 NA TRBD1 CASRRDRAYEQYF TGCGCCAGCAGGCGGGACAGGGCCTACGAGCAGTACTTC
TRBJ1-4 TRBV4-2 many TRBD1 CASSQRGTPTGRNEKLFF TGTGCCAGCAGCCAAAGAGGTACCCCGACAGGGCGAAATGAAAAACTGTTTTTT
TRBJ2-7 TRBV20-1 many TRBD2 CSASAQEASGFSYEQYF TGCAGTGCTAGCGCCCAGGAGGCTAGCGGGTTTTCCTACGAGCAGTACTTC
TRBJ2-7 TRBV20-1 many NA CSARGESQIHEQYF TGCAGTGCTAGAGGAGAGTCCCAGATCCACGAGCAGTACTTC
TRBJ2-5 TRBV7-2 many NA CASSSSRSVETQYF TGTGCCAGCAGCTCCTCTAGGAGTGTGGAGACCCAGTACTTC
TRBJ2-3 TRBV6-2/TRBV6-3 many NA CASSTGHQETDTQYF TGTGCCAGCAGTACGGGACACCAGGAGACAGATACGCAGTATTTT
TRBJ1-4 TRBV5-1 NA TRBD1 CASSLRTGVNEKLFF TGCGCCAGCAGCCTCCGGACAGGGGTTAATGAAAAACTGTTTTTT
TRBJ1-1 TRBV7-9 NA NA CASSSMTGTNIEAFF TGTGCCAGCAGCTCCATGACAGGAACGAACATTGAAGCTTTTTTT
TRBJ1-3 TRBV10-3 many NA CAISEGTNSGNTIYF TGTGCCATCAGTGAGGGGACGAACTCTGGAAACACCATATATTTT
TRBJ2-1 TRBV23-1 many TRBD2 CASSQSRLAGTSNEQFF TGCGCCAGCAGTCAATCGAGACTAGCGGGAACAAGCAATGAGCAGTTCTTC
TRBJ2-1 TRBV21-1 NA NA CASSKASGRGNRRFF TGTGCCAGCAGCAAAGCTAGCGGGAGAGGTAACCGACGGTTCTTC
TRBJ1-2 TRBV20-1 many TRBD1 CSVTGGLTNGYTF TGCAGTGTCACAGGGGGACTTACCAATGGCTACACCTTC
TRBJ2-1 TRBV6-1 many NA CASSGWGGRPSSYNEQFF TGTGCCAGCAGTGGGTGGGGGGGCCGCCCAAGCTCCTACAATGAGCAGTTCTTC
TRBJ1-5 TRBV20-1 many TRBD1 CSALDRGHQPQHF TGCAGTGCTCTGGACAGGGGTCATCAGCCCCAGCATTTT
TRBJ1-5 TRBV6-1 many NA CASSEAGGPQHF TGTGCCAGCAGTGAAGCCGGGGGGCCCCAGCATTTT
TRBJ2-1 TRBV2 many NA CATKGGGIVYNEQFF TGTGCCACAAAGGGGGGCGGGATTGTGTACAATGAGCAGTTCTTC
TRBJ2-1 TRBV28 many TRBD2 CASSSYGGLVNEQFF TGTGCCAGCAGTTCCTATGGCGGACTAGTCAATGAGCAGTTCTTC
TRBJ2-1 TRBV7-9 few NA CASSFSQTNREQFF TGTGCCAGCAGCTTCTCGCAGACTAATCGTGAGCAGTTCTTC
TRBJ2-7 TRBV28 many TRBD1 CASSLGDRPTQYF TGTGCCAGCAGTTTAGGGGACAGGCCCACTCAGTACTTC
TRBJ2-3 TRBV11-3 NA NA CASSSRQSDTQYF TGTGCCAGCAGCTCAAGACAATCAGATACGCAGTATTTT
TRBJ2-3 TRBV20-1 many NA CSAPWAGHTDTQYF TGCAGTGCTCCATGGGCGGGGCACACAGATACGCAGTATTTT